The rows below give T cell receptor beta chains drawn from one sample of a study of monozygotic twins with inflammatory bowel disease. After re-calling the 5' RACE reads, TCRdb lists one entry per CDR3 protein, DNA absent. This sample's table has about 160,000 distinct CDR3 sequences. Sequencing was carried out using blood. These TCRs come from a human donor with ulcerative colitis or Crohn's disease, or a healthy co-twin of an affected twin (not recorded which). Both conserved end residues are part of each CDR3. Fields, in order: J gene, CDR3 length, V gene, CDR3 protein.

J: TRBJ2-5; length: 14; V: TRBV28; CDR3: CASRFGGSEETQYF
J: TRBJ2-7; length: 15; V: TRBV20-1; CDR3: CSATSGTSGTYEQYF
J: TRBJ2-3; length: 13; V: TRBV27; CDR3: CASSLWGTDTQYF
J: TRBJ2-5; length: 15; V: TRBV5-1; CDR3: CASSRRVGNQETQYF
J: TRBJ2-1; length: 15; V: TRBV20-1; CDR3: CSAPRNGLPNNEQFF
J: TRBJ1-6; length: 14; V: TRBV7-2; CDR3: CASSLVGRNSPLHF
J: TRBJ2-1; length: 15; V: TRBV20-1; CDR3: CSATGTSGVYNEQFF
J: TRBJ1-6; length: 15; V: TRBV12-3/TRBV12-4; CDR3: CASSGDRSVNSPLNF
J: TRBJ2-1; length: 14; V: TRBV20-1; CDR3: CSAPDRGRGNEQFF
J: TRBJ2-2; length: 13; V: TRBV24-1; CDR3: CATTGPGRGELFF
J: TRBJ2-3; length: 15; V: TRBV4-2; CDR3: CASSQRAIGEDTQYF
J: TRBJ1-2; length: 17; V: TRBV7-9; CDR3: CASSFIEISRPNYGYTF
J: TRBJ1-1; length: 15; V: TRBV5-1; CDR3: CASSLEGKTTTEAFF
J: TRBJ2-2; length: 14; V: TRBV12-3/TRBV12-4; CDR3: CASTWAGYTGELFF
J: TRBJ1-2; length: 14; V: TRBV20-1; CDR3: CSARDQGRDYGYTF
J: TRBJ2-7; length: 14; V: TRBV20-1; CDR3: CSALSRETSYEQYF
J: TRBJ1-5; length: 15; V: TRBV20-1; CDR3: CSARGSGGRDQPQHF
J: TRBJ2-3; length: 13; V: TRBV5-1; CDR3: CASSSGEADTQYF
J: TRBJ1-5; length: 14; V: TRBV24-1; CDR3: CATSDGQGNQPQHF
J: TRBJ2-1; length: 15; V: TRBV7-3; CDR3: CASSSGSVAYNEQFF
J: TRBJ2-7; length: 13; V: TRBV6-6; CDR3: CASSRTGFDEQYF
J: TRBJ2-3; length: 15; V: TRBV20-1; CDR3: CSAVPRVLSTDTQYF